The 10 T cell receptor beta chains given below trace back to one sample, sequenced in a study of T cells of healthy individuals. TCRdb reanalysed the 5' RACE reads using MiXCR and keeps one entry per CDR3 protein. The table lists about 53,000 distinct CDR3 sequences, roughly 14% of them singletons. The receptors shown here come from a human donor in good health.

This clonotype was found many times. The rearrangement links TRBV7-2 to TRBJ2-2; 7 positions match TRBD1. V shed 5 bases, J shed 0 bases, and the junction held 9 bases outside the gene matches. Germline V gene sequence: CDR1 SGHTA, CDR2 FQGNSA. This CDR3 contains 17 residues. The CDR3 DNA reads as TGTGCCAGCAGCCCTATCCCGCAGGGGGCGAACACCGGGGAGCTGTTTTTT. Protein: CASSPIPQGANTGELFF.

This clonotype was found a few times. DNA of the CDR3: TGTGCCAGCAGCAAAGATTCCCCGGAGCAGTACTTC. The encoded protein is CASSKDSPEQYF. The chain combines TRBV21-1 with TRBJ2-7. TRBV21-1 is flagged as a pseudogene. This CDR3 has 12 amino acids.

The chain couples TRBV2 to TRBJ1-2, with a tentative D call TRBD1 (5 bases). Deletions cut 6 bases from V and 7 bases from J, with 9 bases between. CDR3 size: 11 residues. Germline V gene lookup returns CDR1 SNHLY and CDR2 FYNNEI. The CDR3 bases are TGTGCCAGCAGGAGGGGCTCTGGCTACACCTTC. Translation: CASRRGSGYTF.

The sample holds a few counts of this clonotype. The gene calls are TRBV30 and TRBJ2-7, with a weak D call TRBD1 (5 bases). The length of the CDR3 is 14 residues. Germline lookup yields CDR1 GTSNPN and CDR2 SVGIG (reference sequence). The ends were cut back, 0 bases at V and 2 bases at J, with 11 bases in the middle. In DNA form, the CDR3 reads TGTGCCTGGAGTGTACGTGACAGAACCTACGAGCAGTACTTC. Its protein product is CAWSVRDRTYEQYF.

This chain connects TRBV6-2 or TRBV6-3 to TRBJ1-1; 7 bases fit TRBD1. Per the germline V gene, CDR1 is MNHEY and CDR2 is SVGEGT. The CDR3 runs to 16 residues. Trimming took 2 bases from V and 5 from J; bases not matched to a gene: 11. CDR3 sequence reads: CASSYLSKGAKTEAFF. In DNA form, the CDR3 reads TGTGCCAGCAGTTACCTGAGTAAGGGGGCGAAGACTGAAGCTTTCTTT.

This clonotype showed up many times. This chain uses TRBV20-1 with TRBJ2-1, with 11 bases lining up with TRBD2. The CDR3 runs 15 residues. The junction had 10 bases not matched to a gene; V was cut back by 5 bases and J by 7 bases. Germline CDR1 reads DFQATT; CDR2 reads SNEGSKA (reference sequence). The chain's CDR3 is CSAYSLAGGMNEQFF. The CDR3 region has the DNA TGCAGTGCTTACAGTCTAGCGGGAGGAATGAATGAGCAGTTCTTC.

The chain carries TRBV6-6 and TRBJ1-5; D is ambiguous. The V gene lost 6 bases and the J gene lost 6 bases, with 9 bases spanning the gap. The CDR3 contains 12 residues. Germline loops: CDR1 MNHNY, CDR2 SVGAGI (reference sequence). In nucleotides, the CDR3 is TGTGCCAGCAGGGAGGGCAGTCAGCCCCAGCATTTT. Its translation: CASREGSQPQHF.

This clonotype was picked up many times. The genes are TRBV5-1 and TRBJ2-6, with D possibly being TRBD2 (5 bases). Germline-derived CDR1 and CDR2 are SGHRS and YFSETQ. The germline V and J ends were trimmed by 4 bases and 4 bases, with 18 bases remaining between them. The CDR3 consists of 17 residues. CDR3 amino acids: CASSLEGFLKGANVLTF. As DNA, the CDR3 is TGCGCCAGCAGCCTAGAGGGCTTTTTGAAAGGGGCCAACGTCCTGACTTTC.

This clonotype was detected many times. The V and J genes are TRBV6-5 and TRBJ1-5; 12 bases line up with TRBD1. V lost 5 bases to trimming and J lost 5 bases; unmatched junction nucleotides: 7. The CDR3 is 16 residues long. Germline values: CDR1 MNHEY, CDR2 SVGAGI. The CDR3: CASSPAGTGGDQPQHF. As DNA, the CDR3 is TGTGCCAGCAGTCCAGCCGGGACAGGGGGCGATCAGCCCCAGCATTTT.

This clonotype was seen ten or more times. The CDR3 region has the DNA TGCAGTGCTAGAGATTGGCAGGGAGGTTACGAGCAGTACTTC. Translated: CSARDWQGGYEQYF. The chain joins TRBV20-1 to TRBJ2-7; TRBD2 is a possible D gene (6 bases). Germline CDR1 DFQATT, CDR2 SNEGSKA (reference sequence). Trimming removed 0 bases at V and 4 bases at J, with 13 bases between. The length of the CDR3 is 14 residues.